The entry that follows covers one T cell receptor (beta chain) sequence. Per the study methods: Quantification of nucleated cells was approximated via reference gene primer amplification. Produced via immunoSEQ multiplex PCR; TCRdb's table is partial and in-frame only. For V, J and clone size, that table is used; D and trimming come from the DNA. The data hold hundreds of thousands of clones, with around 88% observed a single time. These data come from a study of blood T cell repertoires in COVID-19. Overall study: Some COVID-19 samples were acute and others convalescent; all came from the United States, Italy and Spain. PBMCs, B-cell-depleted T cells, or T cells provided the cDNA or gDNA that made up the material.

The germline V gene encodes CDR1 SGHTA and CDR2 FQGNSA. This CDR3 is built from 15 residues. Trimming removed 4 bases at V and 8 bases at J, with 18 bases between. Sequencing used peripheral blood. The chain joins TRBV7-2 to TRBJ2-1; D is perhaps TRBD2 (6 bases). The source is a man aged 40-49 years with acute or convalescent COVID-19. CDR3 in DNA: TGTGCCAGCAGCTCTCCGGCGGGGTGGAGGGATGAGCAGTTCTTC. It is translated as CASSSPAGWRDEQFF.